This T cell receptor (beta chain) emerged from a study of neurological immune-mediated disorders. Findings and caveats of the study: Across subjects, no CDR3 amino acid sequence appeared in expanded clones of more than one subject, a finding that suggested private repertoires in all groups.

With respect to this clonotype: Its matching antigen is unknown. This clone may be a read error of a much larger clone one base away.

The cDNA was generated by 5'RACE with 10-nucleotide random UMIs. From 15-18 subjects, every sequencing run obtained over 200 million TCR-beta sequences. TCRdb re-analysed the 5' RACE reads in MiXCR, keeping a single row per CDR3 protein. Of about 50,000 distinct CDR3 sequences in the sample, around 10% were seen once. With 4 bases removed from V and 4 bases from J, the gap between germline ends came to 13 bases. Germline V gene sequence: CDR1 LNHNV, CDR2 YYDKDF (reference sequence). The CDR3 consists of 15 residues. This receptor was taken from a man aged 65-85 years with HTLV-1-associated myelopathy (HAM/TSP). The chain is built from TRBV15 and TRBJ2-2; no clear D. The sample consisted of PBMCs. The CDR3 bases are TGTGCCACCAGCATGGGATACCGTGTCACCGGGGAGCTGTTTTTT. The encoded protein is CATSMGYRVTGELFF. The full variable domain, completed using reference TRBV15 and TRBJ2-2, is DAMVIQNPRYQVTQFGKPVTLSCSQTLNHNVMYWYQQKSSQAPKLLFHYYDKDFNNEADTPDNFQSRRPNTSFCFLDIRSPGLGDTAMYLCATSMGYRVTGELFFGEGSRLTVL.